These T cell receptor beta chains were read from a single sample in a study of blood T cell repertoires in COVID-19. Here immunoSEQ multiplex PCR was the method, and the copy in TCRdb shows in-frame clones only, minus some. The table records 99,000 or so clones, about nine tenths of them present only once. The source material was peripheral blood. The receptors derive from a man in his fifties or sixties with acute or convalescent COVID-19. Each CDR3 is given with its conserved first and last residue.

V,J,CDR3
TRBV3-1/TRBV3-2,TRBJ1-1,CASSQGFRMNTEAFF
TRBV21-1,TRBJ2-5,CASRSRHF
TRBV19,TRBJ1-1,CASRLIGEPEAFF
TRBV5-1,TRBJ2-3,CATRLAGIDTQYF
TRBV12-5,TRBJ1-5,CASGNDRGVIQPQHF
TRBV5-1,TRBJ2-1,CASSWTGTTNEQFF
TRBV13,TRBJ2-5,CASSLAGTSGGRETQYF
TRBV12-3/TRBV12-4,TRBJ1-2,CASSLGRGYGYTF
TRBV10-1,TRBJ2-4,CASSLGQGVDIQYF
TRBV6-1,TRBJ1-2,CASSERQSYYGYTF
TRBV19,TRBJ2-1,CASSIEGTSVGNEQFF
TRBV19,TRBJ1-5,CASSSQGYNQPQHF
TRBV28,TRBJ1-2,CASSLVTTGMGYTF
TRBV30,TRBJ1-4,CAWSVGQGDILFF
TRBV18,TRBJ2-1,CASSPLGTGDYNEQFF
TRBV15,TRBJ1-2,CATSRATGLAYGYTF
TRBV3-1/TRBV3-2,TRBJ2-7,CASSQDREQYF
TRBV27,TRBJ2-2,CASSLGQGSTGELFF
TRBV27,TRBJ1-2,CASSFSRGANYGYTF
TRBV7-2,TRBJ2-1,CASSLGAGGSNEQFF
TRBV5-1,TRBJ2-7,CASSLARGFNEQYF
TRBV28,TRBJ2-1,CASSLTAEQFF
TRBV24-1,TRBJ2-2,CATSPPGGTGTGELFF
TRBV7-6,TRBJ2-7,CASSLKESGLQYF
TRBV19,TRBJ1-2,CASSLVGRNYGYTF
TRBV5-4,TRBJ2-1,CASTTTAGTGAYNEQFF
TRBV14,TRBJ2-1,CASSQGVAGGEQFF
TRBV24-1,TRBJ2-1,CATSDRQGGTLNEQFF
TRBV4-2,TRBJ2-2,CASSHSGAGELFF
TRBV9,TRBJ2-1,CASSSRTSGSPNEQFF
TRBV5-5,TRBJ2-2,CASSLLAGGHGELFF